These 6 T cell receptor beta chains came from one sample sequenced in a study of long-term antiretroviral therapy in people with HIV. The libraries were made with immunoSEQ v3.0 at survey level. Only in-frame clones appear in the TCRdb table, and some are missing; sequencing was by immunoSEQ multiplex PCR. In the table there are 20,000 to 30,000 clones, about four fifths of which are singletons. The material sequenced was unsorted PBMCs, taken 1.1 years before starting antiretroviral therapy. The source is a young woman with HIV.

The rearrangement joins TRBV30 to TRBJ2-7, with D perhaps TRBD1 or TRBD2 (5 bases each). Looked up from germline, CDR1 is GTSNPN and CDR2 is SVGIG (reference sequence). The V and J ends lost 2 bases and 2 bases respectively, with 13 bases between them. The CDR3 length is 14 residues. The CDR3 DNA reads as TGTGCCTGGAGTCCACCGGGACGTGCCTACGAGCAGTACGTC. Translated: CAWSPPGRAYEQYV.

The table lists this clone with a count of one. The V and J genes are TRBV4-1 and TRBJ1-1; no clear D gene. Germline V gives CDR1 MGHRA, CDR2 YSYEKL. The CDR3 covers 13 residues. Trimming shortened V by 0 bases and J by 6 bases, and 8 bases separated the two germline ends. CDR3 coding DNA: TGCGCCAGCAGCCAAGATCCCAGCCCTGAAGCTTTCTTT. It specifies CASSQDPSPEAFF.

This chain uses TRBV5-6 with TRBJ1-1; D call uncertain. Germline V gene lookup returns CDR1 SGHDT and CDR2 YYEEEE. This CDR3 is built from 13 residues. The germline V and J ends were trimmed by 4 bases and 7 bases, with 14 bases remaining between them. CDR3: CASSVGRAIEAFF. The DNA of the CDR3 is TGTGCCAGCAGCGTTGGGAGGGCTATTGAAGCTTTCTTT.

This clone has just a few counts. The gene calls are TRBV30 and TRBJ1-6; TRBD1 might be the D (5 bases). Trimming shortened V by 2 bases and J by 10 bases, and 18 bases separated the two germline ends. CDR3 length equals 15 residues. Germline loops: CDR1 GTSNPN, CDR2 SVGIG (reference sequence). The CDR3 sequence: CAWSTGQGSISPLHF. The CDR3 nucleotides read TGTGCCTGGAGTACAGGTCAAGGATCAATCTCACCCCTCCACTTT.

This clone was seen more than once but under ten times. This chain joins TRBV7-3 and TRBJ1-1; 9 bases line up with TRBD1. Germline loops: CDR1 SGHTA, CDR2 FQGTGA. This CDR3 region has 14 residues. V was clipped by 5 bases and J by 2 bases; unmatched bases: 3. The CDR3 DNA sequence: TGTGCCAGCAGCCAAACAGGGGGCAACACTGAAGCTTTCTTT. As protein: CASSQTGGNTEAFF.

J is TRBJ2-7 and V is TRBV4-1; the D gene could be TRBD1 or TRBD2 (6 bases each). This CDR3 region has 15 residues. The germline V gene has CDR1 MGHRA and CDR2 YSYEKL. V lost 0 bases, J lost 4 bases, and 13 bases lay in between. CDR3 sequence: CASSQDSGGGYEQYV. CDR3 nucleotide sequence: TGCGCCAGCAGCCAAGATAGTGGAGGGGGTTACGAGCAGTACGTC.